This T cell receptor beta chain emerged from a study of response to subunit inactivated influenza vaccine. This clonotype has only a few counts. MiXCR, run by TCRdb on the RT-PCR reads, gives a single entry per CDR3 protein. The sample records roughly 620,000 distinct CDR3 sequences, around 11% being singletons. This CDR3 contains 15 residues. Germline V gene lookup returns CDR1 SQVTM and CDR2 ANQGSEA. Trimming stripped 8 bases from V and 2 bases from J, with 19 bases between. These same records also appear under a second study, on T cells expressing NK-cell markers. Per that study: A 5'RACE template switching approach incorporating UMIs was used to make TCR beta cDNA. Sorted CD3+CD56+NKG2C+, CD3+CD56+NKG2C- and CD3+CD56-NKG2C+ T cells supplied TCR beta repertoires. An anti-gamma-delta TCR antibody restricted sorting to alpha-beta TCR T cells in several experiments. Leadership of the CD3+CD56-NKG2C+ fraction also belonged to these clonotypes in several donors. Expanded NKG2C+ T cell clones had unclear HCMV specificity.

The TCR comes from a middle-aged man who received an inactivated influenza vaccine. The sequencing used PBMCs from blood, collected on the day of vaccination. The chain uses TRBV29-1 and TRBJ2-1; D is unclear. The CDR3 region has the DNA TGCAGCTTAGCCTCCAGCGCTACCGCCTACAATGAGCAGTTCTTC. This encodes CSLASSATAYNEQFF.